The clone carrying this T cell receptor beta chain was found a few times. These data belong to a study of T cells in Graves' hyperthyroidism and ophthalmopathy. Researchers took RNA transcripts and amplified the TCR beta CDR3 regions from them. The HTBI set primed first-round TCR CDR3 RT-PCR. TCRdb reprocessed the multiplex PCR reads with MiXCR, giving one entry per CDR3 protein. In the table there are 600,000 to 650,000 distinct CDR3 sequences, about 16% of which are singletons. The V end was cut by 0 bases, the J end by 5 bases, with 13 bases between. The CDR3 is 15 amino acids. Germline values: CDR1 SGHTA, CDR2 FQGNSA.

This chain connects TRBV7-2 to TRBJ2-5; TRBD1 is a possible D gene (6 bases). This TCR came from a woman aged 25 to 39 with Graves' hyperthyroidism. Sequenced input: blood. CDR3 in amino acids: CASSLASLRGETQYF. As DNA, the CDR3 is TGTGCCAGCAGCTTAGCCTCTCTGAGGGGGGAGACCCAGTACTTC.